The clone carrying this T cell receptor (beta chain) showed up many times. The sample is drawn from a study of T cells in Graves' hyperthyroidism and ophthalmopathy. CDR1 and CDR2 (germline): SGHRS, YFSETQ. The CDR3 is made up of 16 amino acids. The ends were cut back, 1 base at V and 5 bases at J, with 15 bases in the middle. From RNA transcripts, TCR beta CDR3 regions were amplified. The HTBI set primed first-round TCR CDR3 RT-PCR. Using its own MiXCR run on the multiplex PCR reads, TCRdb lists one record per CDR3 protein. The top ten clones hold around 7.7% of a sample with fewer than 750,000 distinct CDR3 sequences, about half of them seen once.

This TCR was sampled from a woman between 18 and 30 years old with Graves' hyperthyroidism. The sequenced sample was peripheral blood or thyroid tissue (not recorded which). The chain carries TRBV5-1 and TRBJ1-4; no definite D call. The CDR3 sequence is CASSLFGVWGNEKLFF. CDR3 coding DNA: TGCGCCAGCAGCTTGTTTGGTGTCTGGGGAAATGAAAAACTGTTTTTT.